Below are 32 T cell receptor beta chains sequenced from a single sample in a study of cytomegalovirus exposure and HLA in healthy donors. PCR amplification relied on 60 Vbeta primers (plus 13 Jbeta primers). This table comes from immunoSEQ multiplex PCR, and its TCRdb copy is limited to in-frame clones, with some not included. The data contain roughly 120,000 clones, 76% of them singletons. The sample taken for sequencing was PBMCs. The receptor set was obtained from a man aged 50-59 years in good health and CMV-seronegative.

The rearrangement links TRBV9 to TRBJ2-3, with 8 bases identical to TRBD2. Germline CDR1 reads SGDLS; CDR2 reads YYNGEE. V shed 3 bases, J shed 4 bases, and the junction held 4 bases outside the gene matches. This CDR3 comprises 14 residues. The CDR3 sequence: CASSGTSYADTQYF. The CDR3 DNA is TGTGCCAGCAGCGGGACTAGCTACGCAGATACGCAGTATTTT.

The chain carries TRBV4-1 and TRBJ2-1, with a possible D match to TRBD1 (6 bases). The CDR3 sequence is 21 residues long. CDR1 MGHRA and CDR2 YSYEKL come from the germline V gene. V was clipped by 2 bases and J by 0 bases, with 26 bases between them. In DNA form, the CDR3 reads TGCGCCAGCAGCCAAAACCCCATTACTCACCTTACAGGGAGCTCCTACAATGAGCAGTTCTTC. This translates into CASSQNPITHLTGSSYNEQFF.

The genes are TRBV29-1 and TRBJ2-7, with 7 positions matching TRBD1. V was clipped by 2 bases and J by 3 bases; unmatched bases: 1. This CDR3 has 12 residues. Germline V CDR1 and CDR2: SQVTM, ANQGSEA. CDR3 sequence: CSVEWTGYEQYF. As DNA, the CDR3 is TGCAGCGTTGAATGGACAGGCTACGAGCAGTACTTC.

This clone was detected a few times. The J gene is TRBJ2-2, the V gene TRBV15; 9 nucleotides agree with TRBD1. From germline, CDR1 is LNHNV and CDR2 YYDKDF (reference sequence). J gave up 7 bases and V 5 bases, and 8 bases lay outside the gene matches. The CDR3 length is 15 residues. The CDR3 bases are TGTGCCACCAGCGGGGACAGGGTGTGGGTCGGGGAGCTGTTTTTT. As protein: CATSGDRVWVGELFF.

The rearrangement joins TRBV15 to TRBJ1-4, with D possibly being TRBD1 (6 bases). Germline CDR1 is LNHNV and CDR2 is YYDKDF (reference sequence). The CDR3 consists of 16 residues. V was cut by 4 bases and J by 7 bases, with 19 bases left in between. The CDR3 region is CATSNLGQPAGEKLFF. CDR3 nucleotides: TGTGCCACCAGCAACCTAGGACAGCCGGCGGGTGAAAAACTGTTTTTT.

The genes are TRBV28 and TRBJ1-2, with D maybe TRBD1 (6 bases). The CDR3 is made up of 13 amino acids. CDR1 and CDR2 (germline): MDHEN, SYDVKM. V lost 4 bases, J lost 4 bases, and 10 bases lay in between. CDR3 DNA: TGTGCCAGCAGTTCCGACAGGCCCTATGGCTACACCTTC. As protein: CASSSDRPYGYTF.

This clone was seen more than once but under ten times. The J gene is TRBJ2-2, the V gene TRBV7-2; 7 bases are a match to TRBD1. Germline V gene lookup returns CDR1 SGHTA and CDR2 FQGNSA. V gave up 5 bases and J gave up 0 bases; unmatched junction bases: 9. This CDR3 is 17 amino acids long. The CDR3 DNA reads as TGTGCCAGCAGCCTCGACGTGGGGACAGCGAACACCGGGGAGCTGTTTTTT. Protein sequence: CASSLDVGTANTGELFF.

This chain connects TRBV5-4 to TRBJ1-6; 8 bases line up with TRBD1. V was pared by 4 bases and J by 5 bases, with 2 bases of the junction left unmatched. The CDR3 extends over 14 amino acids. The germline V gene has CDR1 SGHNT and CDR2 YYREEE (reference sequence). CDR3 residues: CASSDRGDNSPLHF. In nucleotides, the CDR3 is TGTGCCAGCAGCGACAGGGGAGATAATTCACCCCTCCACTTT.

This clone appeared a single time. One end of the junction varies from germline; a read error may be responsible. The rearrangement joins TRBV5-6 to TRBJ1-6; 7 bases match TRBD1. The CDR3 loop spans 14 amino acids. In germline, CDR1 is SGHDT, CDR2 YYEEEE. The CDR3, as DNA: TGTGCCAGCAGCTCGGGACAGCTTAATTCAGCCCTCCACTTT. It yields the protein CASSSGQLNSALHF.

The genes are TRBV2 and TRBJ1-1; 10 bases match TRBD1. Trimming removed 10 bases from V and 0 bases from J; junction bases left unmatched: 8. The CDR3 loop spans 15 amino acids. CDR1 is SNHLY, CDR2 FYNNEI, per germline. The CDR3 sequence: CANQGDRGMNTEAFF. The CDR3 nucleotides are TGTGCCAACCAAGGGGACAGGGGCATGAACACTGAAGCTTTCTTT.

The CDR3 DNA is TGTGCCAGCAGTTTAGGCGAACAGAAGACCCAGCATTTT. Protein: CASSLGEQKTQHF. The chain is built from TRBV28 and TRBJ1-5; D not resolved. Trimming stripped 2 bases from V and 11 bases from J, with 13 bases between. In germline, CDR1 is MDHEN, CDR2 SYDVKM. The CDR3 is 13 amino acids.

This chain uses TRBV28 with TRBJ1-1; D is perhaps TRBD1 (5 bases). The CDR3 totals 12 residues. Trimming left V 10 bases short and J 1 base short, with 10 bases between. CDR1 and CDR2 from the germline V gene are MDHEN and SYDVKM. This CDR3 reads CATRQTNTEAFF. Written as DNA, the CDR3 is TGTGCCACCCGACAGACGAACACTGAAGCTTTCTTT.

The CDR3 DNA reads TGTGCCAGCAGTTCCGTCTATAATTCACCCCTCCACTTT. Translation: CASSSVYNSPLHF. The chain uses TRBV6-6 and TRBJ1-6; no definite D call. The germline V gene has CDR1 MNHNY and CDR2 SVGAGI (reference sequence). CDR3 length: 13 amino acids. Trimming pared 4 bases from V and 3 bases from J, leaving 4 bases between.

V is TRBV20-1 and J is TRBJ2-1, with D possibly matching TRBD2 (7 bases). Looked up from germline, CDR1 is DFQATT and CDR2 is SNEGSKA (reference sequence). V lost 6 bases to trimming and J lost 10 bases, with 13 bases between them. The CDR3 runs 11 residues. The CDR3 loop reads CSAPRGPEQFF. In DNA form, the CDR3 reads TGCAGTGCGCCGCGGGGGCCCGAGCAGTTCTTC.

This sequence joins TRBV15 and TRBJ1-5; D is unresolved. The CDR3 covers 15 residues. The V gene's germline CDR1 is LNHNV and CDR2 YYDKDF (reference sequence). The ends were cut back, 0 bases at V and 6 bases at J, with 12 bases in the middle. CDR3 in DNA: TGTGCCACCAGCAGAGATTTGGCAGGAGGTCAGCCCCAGCATTTT. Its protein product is CATSRDLAGGQPQHF.

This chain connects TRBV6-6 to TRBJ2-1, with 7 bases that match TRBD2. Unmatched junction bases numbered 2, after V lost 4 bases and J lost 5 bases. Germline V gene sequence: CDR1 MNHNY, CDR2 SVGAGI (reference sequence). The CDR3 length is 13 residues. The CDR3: CASSSGGNNEQFF. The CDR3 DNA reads TGTGCCAGCAGTTCGGGGGGAAACAATGAGCAGTTCTTC.

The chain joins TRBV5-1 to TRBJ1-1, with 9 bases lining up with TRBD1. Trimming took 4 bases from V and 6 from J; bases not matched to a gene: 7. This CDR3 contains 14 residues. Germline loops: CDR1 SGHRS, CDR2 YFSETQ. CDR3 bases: TGCGCCAGCAGCCTACAGGGGGCCGCAGCTGAAGCTTTCTTT. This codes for CASSLQGAAAEAFF.

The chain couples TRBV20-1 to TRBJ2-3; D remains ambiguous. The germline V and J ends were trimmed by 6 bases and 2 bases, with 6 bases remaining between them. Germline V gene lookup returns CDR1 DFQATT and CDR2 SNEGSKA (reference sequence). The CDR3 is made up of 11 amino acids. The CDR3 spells CSALFTDTQYF. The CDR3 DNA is TGCAGTGCCCTTTTCACAGATACGCAGTATTTT.

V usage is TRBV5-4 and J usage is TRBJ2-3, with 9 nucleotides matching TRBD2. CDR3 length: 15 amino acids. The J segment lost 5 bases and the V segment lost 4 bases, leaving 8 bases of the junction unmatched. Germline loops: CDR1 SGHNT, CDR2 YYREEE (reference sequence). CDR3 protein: CASSISGGGRDTQYF. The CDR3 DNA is TGTGCCAGCAGCATTAGCGGGGGAGGGAGAGATACGCAGTATTTT.

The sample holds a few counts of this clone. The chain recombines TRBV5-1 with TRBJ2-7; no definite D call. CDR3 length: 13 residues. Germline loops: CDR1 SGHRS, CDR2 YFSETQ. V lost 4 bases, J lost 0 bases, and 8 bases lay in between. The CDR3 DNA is TGCGCCAGCAGCGGTACAGCCTCCTACGAGCAGTACTTC. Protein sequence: CASSGTASYEQYF.

CDR3 nucleotides: TGTGCCAGTAGTCCTCCGGGGGGAGCCGGCAATGAGCAGTTCTTC. It yields the protein CASSPPGGAGNEQFF. The rearrangement joins TRBV19 to TRBJ2-1; 7 nucleotides align to TRBD2. The junction had 10 bases not matched to a gene; V was cut back by 5 bases and J by 6 bases. CDR1 is LNHDA, CDR2 SQIVND, per germline (reference sequence). The CDR3 is made up of 15 amino acids.

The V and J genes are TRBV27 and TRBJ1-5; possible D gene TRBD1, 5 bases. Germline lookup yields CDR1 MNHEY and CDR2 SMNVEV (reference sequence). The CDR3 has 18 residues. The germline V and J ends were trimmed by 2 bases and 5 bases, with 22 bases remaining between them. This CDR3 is CASSLTAPGRASHQPQHF. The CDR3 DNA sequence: TGTGCCAGCAGTTTAACGGCCCCAGGGAGGGCCTCTCATCAGCCCCAGCATTTT.

CDR3 loop: CASSTTQGVSSPLHF. In DNA, the CDR3 is TGCGCCAGCAGCACTACTCAGGGGGTTAGTTCACCCCTCCACTTT. The V gene is TRBV4-1, the J gene TRBJ1-6; the match to TRBD1 covers 7 bases. The V gene end was trimmed by 5 bases and the J gene end by 9 bases; junction bases not matched to a gene: 10. The CDR3 is made up of 15 amino acids. The germline V gene encodes CDR1 MGHRA and CDR2 YSYEKL.

The chain's CDR3 is CASSTPGGSNYGYTF. The CDR3 coding sequence is TGTGCCAGCAGCACCCCTGGTGGGAGTAACTATGGCTACACCTTC. The rearrangement links TRBV5-4 to TRBJ1-2; D is unclear. Germline V gene data show CDR1 as SGHNT and CDR2 as YYREEE (reference sequence). Trimming removed 4 bases from V and 1 base from J, with 14 bases in between. This CDR3 has 15 residues.

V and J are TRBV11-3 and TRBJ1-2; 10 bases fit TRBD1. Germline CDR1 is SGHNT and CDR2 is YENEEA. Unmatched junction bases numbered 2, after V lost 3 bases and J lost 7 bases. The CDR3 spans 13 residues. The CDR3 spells CASSFRTGGGYTF. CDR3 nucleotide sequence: TGTGCCAGCAGCTTTCGGACAGGGGGTGGCTACACCTTC.

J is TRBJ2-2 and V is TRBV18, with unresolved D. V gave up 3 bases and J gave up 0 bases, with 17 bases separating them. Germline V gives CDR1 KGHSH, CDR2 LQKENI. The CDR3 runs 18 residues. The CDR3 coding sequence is TGTGCCAGCTCACCTCAATACGACACCTGGGCGAACACCGGGGAGCTGTTTTTT. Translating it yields CASSPQYDTWANTGELFF.

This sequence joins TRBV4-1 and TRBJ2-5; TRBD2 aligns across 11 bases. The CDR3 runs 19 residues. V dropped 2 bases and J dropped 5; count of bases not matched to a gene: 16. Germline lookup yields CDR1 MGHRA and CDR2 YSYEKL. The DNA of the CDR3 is TGCGCCAGCAGCCAACCATATCCTTCCCTAGCGGGGGGTTGGGAGACCCAGTACTTC. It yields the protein CASSQPYPSLAGGWETQYF.

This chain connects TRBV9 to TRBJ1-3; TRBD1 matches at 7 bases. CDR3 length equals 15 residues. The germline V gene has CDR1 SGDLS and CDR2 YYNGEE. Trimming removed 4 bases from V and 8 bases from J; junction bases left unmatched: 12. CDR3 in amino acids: CASSQGPGTEYTIYF. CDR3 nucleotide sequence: TGTGCCAGCAGCCAAGGTCCAGGGACAGAATACACCATATATTTT.

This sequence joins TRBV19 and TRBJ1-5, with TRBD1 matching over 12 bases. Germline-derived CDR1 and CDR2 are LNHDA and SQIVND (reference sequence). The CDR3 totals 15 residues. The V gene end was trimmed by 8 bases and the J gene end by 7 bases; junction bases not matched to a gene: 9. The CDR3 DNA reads TGTGCCAGTCGACCGGGACAGGGGGCCCACCAGCCCCAGCATTTT. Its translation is CASRPGQGAHQPQHF.

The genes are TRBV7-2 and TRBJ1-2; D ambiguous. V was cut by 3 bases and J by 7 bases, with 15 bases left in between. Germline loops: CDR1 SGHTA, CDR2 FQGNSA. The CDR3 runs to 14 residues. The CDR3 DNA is TGTGCCAGCAGCTTCACCTCCAGAGGGCTTGGCTACACCTTC. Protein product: CASSFTSRGLGYTF.

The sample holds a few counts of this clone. The CDR3 region has the DNA TGTGCCAGCAGCTTAGCAGCCGGGACACCGAACACTGAAGCTTTCTTT. Amino acid sequence: CASSLAAGTPNTEAFF. The gene calls are TRBV7-9 and TRBJ1-1; possibly TRBD1 for D (6 bases). CDR3 size: 16 residues. Trimming took 0 bases from V and 1 from J, leaving 12 bases between them. In germline, CDR1 is SEHNR, CDR2 FQNEAQ (reference sequence).

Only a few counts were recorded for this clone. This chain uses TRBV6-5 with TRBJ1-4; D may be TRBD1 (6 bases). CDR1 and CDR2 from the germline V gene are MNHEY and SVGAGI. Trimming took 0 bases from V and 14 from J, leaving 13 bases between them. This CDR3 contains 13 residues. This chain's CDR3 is CASSYSWEGGLFF. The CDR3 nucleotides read TGTGCCAGCAGTTACTCGTGGGAAGGGGGTCTGTTTTTT.